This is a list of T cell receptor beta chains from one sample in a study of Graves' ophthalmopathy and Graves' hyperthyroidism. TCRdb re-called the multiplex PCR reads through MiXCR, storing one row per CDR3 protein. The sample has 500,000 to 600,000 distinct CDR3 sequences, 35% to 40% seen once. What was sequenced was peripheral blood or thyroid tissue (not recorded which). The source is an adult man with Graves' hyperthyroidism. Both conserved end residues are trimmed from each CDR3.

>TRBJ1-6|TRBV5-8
ASSYSPANNSPLH
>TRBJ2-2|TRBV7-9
ASSQETENTGELF
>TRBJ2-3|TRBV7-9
ASSLVSPEEY
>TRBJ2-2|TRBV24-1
ATSDLGAGVNPGELF
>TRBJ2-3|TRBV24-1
ATSDFMGHLI
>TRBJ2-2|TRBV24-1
ATRGQPNTGELF
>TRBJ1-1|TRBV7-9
ASSATAGGPTEAF
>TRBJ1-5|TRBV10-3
AISESPSASSNQPQH
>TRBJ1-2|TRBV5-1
ASSLDPGPYRYT
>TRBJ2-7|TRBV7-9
ASSLTGQY
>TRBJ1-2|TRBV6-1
ASSERRVRPNYGYT
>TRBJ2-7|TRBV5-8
ASSSGMRAYEQY
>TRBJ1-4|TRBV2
ASTEGATNEKLF
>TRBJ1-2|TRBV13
ASSLVGTNYGYA
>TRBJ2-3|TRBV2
ASSGKGRGGRDTQY
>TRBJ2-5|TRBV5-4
ASSLAGAIQETQY
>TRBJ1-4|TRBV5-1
ASSEAGSTNNEKLF
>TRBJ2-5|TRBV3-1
ASSQDMWEGETQY
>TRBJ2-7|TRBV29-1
STIGRGNSYEQY
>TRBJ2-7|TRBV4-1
ASSHDTSYEQY
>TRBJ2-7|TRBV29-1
SVEGGGAYEQY
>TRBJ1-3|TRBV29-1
SVDGASSGNTIY
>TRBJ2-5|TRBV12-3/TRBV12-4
ASSSSQLCTSVPAVPYLATQY
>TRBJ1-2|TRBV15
ATSRDKEEGRVRGYT
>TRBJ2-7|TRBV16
ASSHYTGRAYEQY
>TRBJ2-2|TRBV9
ASSSGQGVGELF
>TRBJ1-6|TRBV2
ASMSDRGVSSSPLH
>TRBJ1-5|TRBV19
ASKRDGEGGGPQH